The clone carrying this TCR beta chain has a handful of counts. Antigen: not known. TCRdb reprocessed the 5' RACE reads via MiXCR and lists one record per CDR3 protein. The repertoire holds hundreds of thousands of distinct CDR3 sequences, with around 15% as singletons. These data originate in a study of T-cell memory formation after mild COVID-19. Trimming stripped 2 bases from V and 4 bases from J, with 14 bases between. Germline assignment: CDR1 LNHNV and CDR2 YYDKDF (reference sequence). The length of the CDR3 is 15 residues. Notes on the study in general: Whereas later expanders leaned CD4+, clones contracting day 15 to 85 showed a balanced CD4/CD8 makeup. Contracting clones localized mainly to CM and EM when CD4+ and mainly to EMRA when CD8+.

The sequenced sample consisted of PBMCs or a T cell subset sorted from them (not recorded which). This clonotype originated in a man between 18 and 29 years old who had mild COVID-19 (a few samples of this study predate the infection). Cell type and time point are not known. The V call is TRBV15, the J call TRBJ1-2; D possibly corresponds to TRBD1 (5 bases). The CDR3 region is CATSRSETVSYGYTF. DNA of the CDR3: TGTGCCACCAGCAGATCGGAGACAGTTAGCTATGGCTACACCTTC.